This T cell receptor beta chain was sequenced in a study of OX40 agonist ivuxolimab in advanced cancers. With regard to the full study: The costimulatory receptor OX40 (CD134) was targeted by ivuxolimab, a fully human IgG2 agonistic monoclonal antibody. Intravenous ivuxolimab was administered to patients every 2 weeks at six dose levels: 0.01, 0.1, 0.3, 1.5, 3 and 10 mg/kg. Of the approximately 53 patients in dose escalation, 19 had hepatocellular carcinoma, some 15 had melanoma, 9 had renal cell carcinoma and 9 had head and neck cancer. A male proportion of nearly 85% and a mean age of 60 years, ranging from roughly 23 to 79, were recorded for the dose-escalation cohort. Patients were allowed to have had prior anti-PD-1, anti-PD-L1 or anti-CTLA-4 therapy, and approximately 40% of the dose-escalation patients had previously received checkpoint inhibitors. Partial responses were achieved by three dose-escalation patients, of whom one had hepatocellular carcinoma and two had cutaneous melanoma. Peripheral TCRbeta sequencing aimed to test whether ivuxolimab altered TCR sequence diversity and caused clonal T-cell expansion. The paper covers the monotherapy dose-escalation part of the phase I ivuxolimab trial, which included N ≈ 50 patients. Results the study describes overall, beyond this receptor: In the 0.1-3.0 mg/kg groups, partial responders had among the lowest normalized peripheral clonal expansion, particularly in CD8+ T cells. Low levels of normalized T-cell clonal expansion were also seen in some nonresponding patients. On average, CD8+ T cells showed more expanded clones than CD4+ T cells after ivuxolimab. At doses of 0.1 to 3.0 mg/kg, clonal expansion of both CD4+ and CD8+ blood T cells was observed from baseline to week 6. The antigen specificity of the peripheral T cells that underwent clonal expansion was not determined.

Including the terminal cysteine and phenylalanine, the CDR3 comprises 14 residues. Just CDR3 DNA is preserved here, 42 bases in frame from base 1. For CDR1 and CDR2, the germline V gene lists SGHRS and YFSETQ. Trimming at the junction amounts to 4 bases on V and 1 base on J, and the germline ends lie 12 bases apart. The trial excluded patients who had a history of autoimmune disease or who were on systemic immunosuppression. In every dose cohort, peripheral blood was drawn for TCR sequencing at baseline, cycle 4 day 1, and cycle 7 day 1. The samples were taken from a phase I, first-in-human, multicenter, open-label dose-escalation trial of ivuxolimab. The trial enrolled adults with locally advanced or metastatic head and neck squamous cell, hepatocellular, melanoma or renal cell carcinoma. CD4+ and CD8+ T cells were sorted separately from peripheral blood before TCR sequencing. On this clone: Its antigen specificity is not known. Base qualities are missing; no much larger clone stands one base away.

Genomic DNA was isolated from the sorted cells so that the TCRbeta CDR3 region could be sequenced. The immunoSEQ Assay was used to sequence the TCRbeta CDR3 regions. The table comes from immuneACCESS by way of TCRdb, which keeps in-frame sequences with V and J called. Part of the clones is missing from these tables; in studies checked, under half for an unresolved V gene and the rest for unknown reasons. Counted in this sample were tens of thousands of clones; roughly 81% of them appeared once. Of the sample, 5% is held by the ten largest clones. The sequence links TRBV5-1 to TRBJ2-7; the best D guess is TRBD2, with 5 bases matching. This receptor was taken from an adult with an advanced solid tumor such as melanoma, head and neck, liver or kidney cancer. The starting material was CD4+ or CD8+ T cells sorted from blood, obtained in a trial of the OX40 agonist ivuxolimab. CDR3 protein: CASSSLASSYEQYF. At the DNA level, the sequence is TGCGCCAGCAGCAGCCTAGCTTCTTCCTACGAGCAGTACTTC.